This TCR beta chain is from a study of vaccination effects on CD4 cells after COVID-19 (dated by TCRdb to the early 2020s). Looking at the study overall: Participants received two doses of either the BNT162b2 or the mRNA-1273 mRNA SARS-CoV-2 vaccine. SARS-CoV-2 spike-specific CD4+ TCR repertoires were compared before and after mRNA vaccination in COVID-19 convalescent patients and in infection-naive vaccine recipients. Altogether, over 9 COVID-19 convalescent patients and several SARS-CoV-2-naive healthy vaccine recipients made up the full study. Cultures from other donors in the study were sequenced with the Oncomine TCR Beta short-read assay on an Illumina iSeq 100.

Remarks on this clone: Its antigen specificity is not known. Per-base qualities were not stored, and no clone one base away is much larger.

The paper as a whole reports these results and caveats: In healthy vaccine recipients, vaccine-induced clones were almost all SARS-CoV-2 mono-reactive, with only 1 of 255 cross-reactive with common cold coronaviruses. Limitations of the study were the small number of convalescent patients and the absence of early post-infection timepoints. Marked clonal contraction was observed in both infection-induced and vaccine-induced clones at late post-vaccination timepoints, consistent with waning T cell responses.

To prepare the library, the immunoSEQ multiplex PCR assay was applied. TCR beta CDR3 sequencing was performed on DNA from the cultured, isolated CD4+ T cells. In the paper's pipeline: Non-productive TCR sequences were removed, reads were trimmed to the CDR3 region, and CDR3s of at least 7 amino acids were retained. The MANAFEST web app was used to identify antigen-specific clonotypes by comparing expansion in peptide wells with expansion in reference cultures. For clones to be considered positive, expansion at FDR<0.05 versus reference and all other wells, an odds ratio above 5, and a frequency above 0.1% in two replicate wells were required. A clonotype was defined as cross-reactive if the clonotype was significantly expanded both in SARS-CoV-2 spike wells and in at least one common cold coronavirus spike condition. Using the stringdist R package, CDR3 similarity was measured by Levenshtein distance, and unrooted trees were constructed with ape in R 3.6.1. TCRdb mirrors the immuneACCESS table, restricted to in-frame sequences. Some clones are absent from its copies; in checked studies, under half trace to an unresolved V gene, and the reason for the others is unknown. V, J and clone size were drawn from that table, and D and trimming were deduced from the DNA. Present in this sample are roughly 42,000 clones, 70% to 85% of which were seen just once. Approximately 2.8% of the sample belongs to the ten largest clones.

To identify antigen-specific CD4+ T cell clonotypes by their expansion, the ViraFEST assay first stimulated PBMC with viral peptide pools and then applied TCR sequencing. After about 9 days of culture, CD4+ T cells were isolated with the EasySep CD4+ T cell isolation kit. None of the healthy vaccine recipients had a prior SARS-CoV-2 infection, which was confirmed by nucleocapsid antibody tests that came back negative both before and after vaccination. Each well held 1.5 million to 2 million PBMC cultured in IMDM containing approximately 5% human AB serum, around 9.3 IU/ml IL-2 and gentamicin, along with around 9.1 ug/ml peptides. On days 3 and 7, half of the culture medium was replaced with fresh IL-2-containing medium. Unless noted otherwise, every peptide stimulation condition was cultured in triplicate wells. PBMC were separated from whole blood using Ficoll-Paque Plus gradient centrifugation and were then either cryopreserved at -140C or used fresh. The overlapping peptide pools covered the spike proteins of SARS-CoV-2 as well as those of the common cold coronaviruses HCoV-NL63, HCoV-OC43 and HCoV-229E. The QIAamp micro DNA kit was used to extract genomic DNA from the cultured CD4+ T cells.

The TCR was taken from a human donor who received a COVID-19 vaccine. The specimen comprised CD4+ T cells from PBMCs cultured with HCoV-NL63 spike peptides, sampled before COVID-19 vaccination. The cell subset or site label, as the study defines it: HCoV-NL63 spike overlapping peptide pool stimulation.

CDR3 reads: CASSSQGSSGNTIYF. The nucleotides are TGTGCCAGCAGCTCACAGGGGAGCTCAGGAAACACCATATATTTT. Recombination linked TRBV3-1 (or the pseudogene TRBV3-2) to TRBJ1-3, with 7 bases aligning to TRBD1. Trimming removed 5 bases from V and 4 bases from J; the gene matches leave 8 bases unexplained. CDR1 is given as LGHDT and CDR2 as YNNKEL, both from the germline V gene (reference sequence). CDR3 length: 15 amino acids, cysteine to phenylalanine. Of the read, only the CDR3 DNA is kept; its 45 bases are in frame from base 1.